This TCR beta chain was sequenced for a study of blood T cells in healthy people across ages. A sample-barcoded 5' primer and a J-beta primer mix were used in a second PCR of roughly 6 to 11 cycles. TCRdb re-called the 5' RACE reads through MiXCR, storing one row per CDR3 protein. The sample includes about 290,000 distinct CDR3 sequences, 27% of them seen just once. This CDR3 region has 13 residues. Germline V CDR1 and CDR2: KGHSH, LQKENI. V dropped 5 bases and J dropped 4; count of bases not matched to a gene: 2. This clonotype was observed a handful of times. The source is a woman in her 70s in good health. Source material: blood. The J gene is TRBJ2-7, the V gene TRBV18; 10 positions match TRBD1. The CDR3 sequence: CASSGTGAYEQYF. The CDR3 DNA sequence: TGTGCCAGCTCAGGGACAGGGGCTTACGAGCAGTACTTC.